A single sample is the source of the 17 T cell receptor beta chains below, sequenced in a study of blood T cell repertoires in COVID-19. Here immunoSEQ multiplex PCR was the method, and the copy in TCRdb shows in-frame clones only, minus some. The sample carries fewer than 45,000 clones, about nine tenths recorded once. Material for sequencing was peripheral blood. These receptors all come from a human donor in a cohort sampled during active COVID-19.

The genes are TRBV29-1 and TRBJ2-7; 12 bases agree with TRBD2. The CDR3 runs to 14 residues. Trimming cost V 5 bases and J 5 bases; bases outside gene matches: 7. CDR1 and CDR2 from the germline V gene are SQVTM and ANQGSEA. CDR3: CSVRGPSGGDEQYF. For the CDR3, the DNA is TGCAGCGTTCGGGGTCCTAGCGGGGGGGACGAGCAGTACTTC.

Here the CDR3 DNA reads TGTGCCAGCAGCCAAGTGAGCCGTGGTGAAGCTTTCTTT. This codes for CASSQVSRGEAFF. The chain recombines TRBV14 with TRBJ1-1; no reliable D call. The CDR3 extends over 13 amino acids. Trimming cost V 1 base and J 7 bases, with 10 bases left between them. The germline V gene has CDR1 SGHDN and CDR2 FVKESK.

This rearrangement joins TRBV4-3 to TRBJ1-6, with 8 bases aligning to TRBD1. CDR1 LGHNA and CDR2 YSLEER come from the germline V gene. This CDR3 is built from 15 residues. V was pared by 2 bases and J by 10 bases, with 7 bases of the junction left unmatched. Written as DNA, the CDR3 is TGCGCCAGCAGCCAAAAGGACAGGGATGAATCACCCCTCCACTTT. It is translated as CASSQKDRDESPLHF.

To note about this clone: Other nucleotide sequences in the sample specify the same CDR3. The rearrangement joins TRBV6-2 or TRBV6-3 to TRBJ1-1, with D possibly matching TRBD1 (6 bases). CDR1 is MNHEY, CDR2 SVGEGT, per germline. The CDR3 covers 13 residues. The ends were cut back, 3 bases at V and 4 bases at J, with 9 bases in the middle. CDR3 DNA sequence: TGTGCCAGCAGTTATGGGGGCGGCACTGAAGCTTTCTTT. This encodes CASSYGGGTEAFF.

The V and J genes are TRBV18 and TRBJ2-7; unclear D gene. V lost 0 bases, J lost 7 bases, and 10 bases lay in between. This CDR3 comprises 13 residues. Germline V gene sequence: CDR1 KGHSH, CDR2 LQKENI. The CDR3 loop is CASSPPVLEEQYF. CDR3 DNA sequence: TGTGCCAGCTCACCACCGGTGCTAGAGGAGCAGTACTTC.

The V and J genes are TRBV30 and TRBJ1-1, with 7 bases identical to TRBD1. CDR3 length equals 13 residues. The V segment lost 2 bases and the J segment 5 bases; nucleotides outside the gene matches: 5. CDR1 is GTSNPN and CDR2 is SVGIG in the germline V gene (reference sequence). This CDR3 reads CAWSRQGGTEAFF. Written as DNA, the CDR3 is TGTGCCTGGAGTCGACAGGGTGGGACTGAAGCTTTCTTT.

CDR3: CASSSQSFQPQHF. The CDR3 DNA follows: TGTGCCAGCAGCTCCCAGTCATTTCAGCCCCAGCATTTT. This sequence joins TRBV11-2 and TRBJ1-5; D unclear. The V end was cut by 4 bases, the J end by 6 bases, with 10 bases between. This CDR3 is 13 amino acids long. The germline CDR1 and CDR2 sequences are SGHAT and FQNNGV.

The genes are TRBV10-3 and TRBJ1-1; the D gene is possibly TRBD1 (5 bases). CDR1 is ENHRY, CDR2 SYGVKD, per germline. Trimming removed 4 bases at V and 3 bases at J, with 6 bases between. The CDR3 loop spans 12 amino acids. The CDR3 spells CAISGRDTEAFF. Written as DNA, the CDR3 is TGTGCCATCAGTGGCAGGGACACTGAAGCTTTCTTT.

The chain has TRBV10-3 and TRBJ1-2, with a possible D match to TRBD1 (5 bases). Germline V CDR1 and CDR2: ENHRY, SYGVKD. CDR3 length equals 14 residues. Trimming removed 7 bases from V and 3 bases from J, with 15 bases in between. The CDR3 bases are TGTGCCATCACCGCGCAGGGTCTAGACTATGGCTACACCTTC. This gives the protein CAITAQGLDYGYTF.

This sequence joins TRBV5-1 and TRBJ2-2; D is undetermined. The CDR3 consists of 15 residues. The V and J ends lost 5 bases and 1 base respectively, with 12 bases between them. CDR1 SGHRS and CDR2 YFSETQ come from the germline V gene. The CDR3 nucleotides are TGCGCCAGCAGACCGACAAGGTGGAACACCGGGGAGCTGTTTTTT. Translating it yields CASRPTRWNTGELFF.

The table lists this clone with a few counts. This chain uses TRBV4-3 with TRBJ2-3; 7 nucleotides match TRBD1. There are 16 residues in the CDR3. The V gene's germline CDR1 is LGHNA and CDR2 YSLEER. V lost 1 base, J lost 1 base, and 5 bases stayed unmatched. CDR3 protein: CASSQAEGQRTDTQYF. The DNA for the CDR3 is TGCGCCAGCAGCCAAGCCGAGGGACAGCGCACAGATACGCAGTATTTT.

The sample holds one count of this clone. The J gene is TRBJ2-1, the V gene TRBV5-1, with TRBD2 matching over 9 bases. This CDR3 is built from 17 residues. Looked up from germline, CDR1 is SGHRS and CDR2 is YFSETQ. Losses at the gene ends were 3 bases for V and 2 bases for J; bases not matched to a gene: 9. Here the CDR3 DNA reads TGCGCCAGCAGCTCAGCCCTAGCGGGGATTACCTACAATGAGCAGTTCTTC. Translated, it gives CASSSALAGITYNEQFF.

The J gene is TRBJ1-1, the V gene TRBV27; unclear D gene. The CDR3 has 13 residues. Germline V gene lookup returns CDR1 MNHEY and CDR2 SMNVEV (reference sequence). The V end was cut by 5 bases, the J end by 5 bases, with 12 bases between. CDR3 region: CASSPRTGTEAFF. CDR3 nucleotide sequence: TGTGCCAGCAGTCCAAGGACGGGAACTGAAGCTTTCTTT.

This clone was counted only a few times. The J gene is TRBJ2-7, the V gene TRBV6-4; no reliable D call. The CDR3 consists of 13 residues. In germline, CDR1 is MRHNA, CDR2 SNTAGT. Between the trimmed V and J ends, which lost 4 bases and 6 bases, there was a span of 13 bases. The CDR3 loop reads CASSVVESAEQYF. In DNA, the CDR3 is TGTGCCAGCAGTGTCGTAGAATCTGCCGAGCAGTACTTC.

The chain has TRBV2 and TRBJ1-1, with TRBD1 as a possible D gene (6 bases). The CDR3 runs 14 residues. Trimming removed 7 bases at V and 6 bases at J, with 18 bases between. Germline loops: CDR1 SNHLY, CDR2 FYNNEI. In DNA, the CDR3 is TGTGCCAGCACCCCCGGCAGGGGAGTGTCTGAAGCTTTCTTT. It yields the protein CASTPGRGVSEAFF.

The rearrangement uses TRBV7-6 and TRBJ2-7; D remains ambiguous. Germline V gene data show CDR1 as SGHVS and CDR2 as FNYEAQ. This CDR3 region has 14 residues. V was trimmed by 0 bases and J by 0 bases, leaving 6 bases between them. The CDR3 sequence is CASSLAADSYEQYF. Here the CDR3 DNA reads TGTGCCAGCAGCTTAGCGGCCGACTCCTACGAGCAGTACTTC.

This chain uses TRBV5-6 with TRBJ1-1, with D uncertain. Germline V gene data show CDR1 as SGHDT and CDR2 as YYEEEE. V dropped 0 bases and J dropped 4 bases, with 7 bases sitting between them. There are 13 residues in the CDR3. The CDR3 loop is CASSLGGGTEAFF. In nucleotides, the CDR3 is TGTGCCAGCAGCTTGGGGGGAGGCACTGAAGCTTTCTTT.